The entry below describes one T cell receptor (beta chain). This sample was included in a study of blood T cell repertoires in COVID-19. Overall study context: COVID-19 samples collected from the United States, Italy and Spain covered acute and convalescent phases. PBMCs, B-cell-depleted T cells, or T cells were the source of the cDNA or gDNA that made up the material.

Trimming stripped 1 base from V and 0 bases from J, with 9 bases between. This CDR3 is 16 amino acids long. Germline V lookup: CDR1 LGHDT, CDR2 YNNKEL (reference sequence). Authors' processing steps: Researchers report that nucleated cell counts were estimated from reference gene primer amplification. Sequencing was performed with immunoSEQ multiplex PCR; in TCRdb, only in-frame clones are kept and a portion is missing. V and J calls plus clone size are reproduced from that table; the DNA served to infer D and trimming. The sample has some 100,000 clones, almost 90% seen once; the top ten hold roughly 8.7%.

The source material was peripheral blood. The chain employs TRBV3-1 (or the pseudogene TRBV3-2) and TRBJ2-2, with D possibly being TRBD1 (5 bases). The sequence derives from a woman in her seventies with acute or convalescent COVID-19. The CDR3 region has the DNA TGTGCCAGCAGCCAAGGCACAGGCGCGAACACCGGGGAGCTGTTTTTT. This gives the protein CASSQGTGANTGELFF.